This is a list of T cell receptor beta chains from one sample in a study of blood T cells in healthy people across ages. MiXCR was run by TCRdb on the 5' RACE reads, yielding one entry per CDR3 protein. Of roughly 790,000 distinct CDR3 sequences listed, roughly two fifths are singletons. Sequencing was performed on blood. The receptors were sampled from a woman between 55 and 75 years old in good health. CDR3s include the opening cysteine and the closing phenylalanine or tryptophan. A D gene is named only where the DNA matches it firmly. Only part of the rows carry a size: once, few, many, or a class if the clone is expanded.

j_gene | d_gene | abundance | v_gene | CDR3nt | CDR3aa
TRBJ2-2 | . | few | TRBV2 | TGTGCCAGCAGTGAAGCGCTTATAGGGCTCGGGGAGCTGTTTTTT | CASSEALIGLGELFF
TRBJ2-5 | . | . | TRBV7-2 | TGTGCCAGCAGCCCGGTGAAGGCGGAGGAGACCCAGTACTTC | CASSPVKAEETQYF
TRBJ2-7 | . | . | TRBV20-1 | TGCAGTGCTAGAGGGGACGACTACGAGCAGTACTTC | CSARGDDYEQYF
TRBJ2-5 | . | . | TRBV5-1 | TGCGCCAGCAGCGTGTTGGTATCCTTCAATGAGCAGTACTTC | CASSVLVSFNEQYF
TRBJ2-7 | . | . | TRBV28 | TGTGCCAGCACCAGCGGACCCTTATTTTACGAGCAGTACTTC | CASTSGPLFYEQYF
TRBJ2-7 | . | . | TRBV7-2 | TGTGCCAGCAGGGGAGGGGGCAATGAGCAGTACTTC | CASRGGGNEQYF
TRBJ2-7 | TRBD2 | . | TRBV7-2 | TGTGCCAGCAGCTTAGTCGGACTAGCGGGGTATGAGCAGTACTTC | CASSLVGLAGYEQYF
TRBJ1-4 | . | . | TRBV25-1 | TGTGCCAGCAGTGCAATTCCAGGCCATCCAAATGAAAAACTGTTTTTT | CASSAIPGHPNEKLFF
TRBJ2-7 | . | few | TRBV7-6 | TGTGCCAGCAGCGTACAGGTTACCTCCTACGAGCAGTACTTC | CASSVQVTSYEQYF
TRBJ2-2 | TRBD1 | . | TRBV12-3/TRBV12-4 | TGTGCCAGCAGTCGACAGGGGGCGAACACCGGGGAGCTGTTTTTT | CASSRQGANTGELFF
TRBJ1-1 | . | . | TRBV4-1 | TGCGCCAGCAGCCAAGGGGAACAGGGTGGAGGAGCTTTCTTT | CASSQGEQGGGAFF